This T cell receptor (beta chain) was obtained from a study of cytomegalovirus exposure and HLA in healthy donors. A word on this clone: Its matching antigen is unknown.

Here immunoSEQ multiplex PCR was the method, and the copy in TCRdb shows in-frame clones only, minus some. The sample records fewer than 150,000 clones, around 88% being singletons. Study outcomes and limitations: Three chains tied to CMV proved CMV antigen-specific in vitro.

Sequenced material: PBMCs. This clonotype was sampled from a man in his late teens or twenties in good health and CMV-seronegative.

CDR3 sequence (DNA): TGCGCCAGCAGTCCCGCGCCTGACAGGGACGTGTACAATGAGCAGTTCTTC. Translated: CASSPAPDRDVYNEQFF. V gene TRBV5-1 combines with J gene TRBJ2-1; 7 bases fit TRBD1. The V and J ends lost 5 bases and 4 bases, in that order; junction bases with no gene match: 15. The V gene's germline CDR1 is SGHRS and CDR2 YFSETQ. The CDR3 is 17 amino acids. Drawing the rest from reference TRBV5-1 and TRBJ2-1, the complete variable domain is KAGVTQTPRYLIKTRGQQVTLSCSPISGHRSVSWYQQTPGQGLQFLFEYFSETQRNKGNFPGRFSGRQFSNSRSEMNVSTLELGDSALYLCASSPAPDRDVYNEQFFGPGTRLTVL.